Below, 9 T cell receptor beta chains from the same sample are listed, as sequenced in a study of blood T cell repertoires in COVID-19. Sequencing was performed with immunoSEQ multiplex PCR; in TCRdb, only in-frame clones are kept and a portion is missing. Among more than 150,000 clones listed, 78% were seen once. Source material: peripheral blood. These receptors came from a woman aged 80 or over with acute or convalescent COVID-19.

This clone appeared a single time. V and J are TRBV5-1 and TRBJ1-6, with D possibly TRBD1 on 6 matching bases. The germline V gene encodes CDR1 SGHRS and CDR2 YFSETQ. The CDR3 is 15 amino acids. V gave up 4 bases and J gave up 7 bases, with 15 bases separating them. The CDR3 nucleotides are TGCGCCAGCAGCGGGAGGGGGGGACTAAATTCACCCCTCCACTTT. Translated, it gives CASSGRGGLNSPLHF.

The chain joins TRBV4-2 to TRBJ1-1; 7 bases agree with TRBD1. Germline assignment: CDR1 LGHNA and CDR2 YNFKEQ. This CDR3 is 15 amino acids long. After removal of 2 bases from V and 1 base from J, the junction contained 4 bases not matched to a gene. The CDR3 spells CASSQPGQRNTEAFF. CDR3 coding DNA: TGTGCCAGCAGCCAACCGGGACAGCGGAACACTGAAGCTTTCTTT.

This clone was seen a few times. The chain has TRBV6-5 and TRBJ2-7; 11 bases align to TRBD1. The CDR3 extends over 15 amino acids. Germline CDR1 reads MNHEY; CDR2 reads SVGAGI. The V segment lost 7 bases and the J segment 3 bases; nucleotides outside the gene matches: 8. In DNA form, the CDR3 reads TGTGCCAGCAAAACCGGGACAGGGGGTTACTACGAGCAGTACTTC. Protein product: CASKTGTGGYYEQYF.

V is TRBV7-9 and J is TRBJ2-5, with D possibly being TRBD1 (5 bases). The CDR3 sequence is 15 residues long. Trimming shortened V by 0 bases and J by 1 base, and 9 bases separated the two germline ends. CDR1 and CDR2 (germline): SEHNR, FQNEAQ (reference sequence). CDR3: CASSLAQGGQETQYF. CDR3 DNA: TGTGCCAGCAGCTTAGCGCAGGGCGGCCAAGAGACCCAGTACTTC.

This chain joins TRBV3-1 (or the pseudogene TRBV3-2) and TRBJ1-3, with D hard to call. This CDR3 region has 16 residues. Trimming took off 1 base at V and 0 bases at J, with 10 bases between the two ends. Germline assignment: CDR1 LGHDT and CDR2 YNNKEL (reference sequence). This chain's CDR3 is CASSQGSMASGNTIYF. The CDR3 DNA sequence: TGTGCCAGCAGCCAAGGTTCGATGGCCTCTGGAAACACCATATATTTT.

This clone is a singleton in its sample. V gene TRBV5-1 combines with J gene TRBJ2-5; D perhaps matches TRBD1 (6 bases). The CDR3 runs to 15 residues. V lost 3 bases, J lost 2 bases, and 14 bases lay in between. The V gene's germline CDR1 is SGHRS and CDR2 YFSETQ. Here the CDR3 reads CASSSMDRRQETQYF. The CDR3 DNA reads TGCGCCAGCAGCTCAATGGACAGACGACAAGAGACCCAGTACTTC.

The CDR3 sequence: CASSESRVSYNSPLHF. The CDR3 nucleotides read TGCGCCAGCAGTGAGAGCAGGGTGTCCTATAATTCACCCCTCCACTTT. The chain links TRBV10-1 to TRBJ1-6, with a possible D match to TRBD1 (5 bases). The CDR3 length is 16 residues. Trimming pared 2 bases from V and 1 base from J, leaving 9 bases between. Per the germline V gene, CDR1 is WNHNN and CDR2 is SYGVQD (reference sequence).

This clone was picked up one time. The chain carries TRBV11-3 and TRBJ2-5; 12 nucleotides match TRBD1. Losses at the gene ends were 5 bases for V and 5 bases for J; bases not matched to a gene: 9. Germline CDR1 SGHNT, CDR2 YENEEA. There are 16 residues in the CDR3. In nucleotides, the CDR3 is TGTGCCAGCAGCCCCGCCGGGACAGGGGGCTCGGAGACCCAGTACTTC. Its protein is CASSPAGTGGSETQYF.

The CDR3 coding sequence is TGTGCCAGCAGCCTAAGCGGGGGGGCCCCCTACAATGAGCAGTTCTTC. It encodes CASSLSGGAPYNEQFF. The rearrangement joins TRBV3-1 (or the pseudogene TRBV3-2) to TRBJ2-1; 10 positions agree with TRBD2. The CDR3 length is 16 residues. In germline, CDR1 is LGHDT, CDR2 YNNKEL (reference sequence). V shed 4 bases, J shed 2 bases, and the junction held 5 bases outside the gene matches.